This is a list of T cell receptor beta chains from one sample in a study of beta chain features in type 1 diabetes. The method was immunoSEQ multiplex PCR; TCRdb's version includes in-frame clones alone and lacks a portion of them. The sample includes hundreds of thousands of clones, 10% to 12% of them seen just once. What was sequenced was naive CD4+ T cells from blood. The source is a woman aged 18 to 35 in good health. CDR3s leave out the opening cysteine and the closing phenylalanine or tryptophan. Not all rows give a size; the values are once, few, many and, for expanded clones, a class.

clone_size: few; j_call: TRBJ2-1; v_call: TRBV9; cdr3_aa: ASSVATGLAAYNEQF
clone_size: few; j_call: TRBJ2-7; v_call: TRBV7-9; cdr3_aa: ASSLKLSGQGGEQY
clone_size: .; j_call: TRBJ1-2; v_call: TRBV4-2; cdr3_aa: ASSQDSRQGYGYT
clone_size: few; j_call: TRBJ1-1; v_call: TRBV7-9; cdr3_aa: ASSRNEPTNTEAF
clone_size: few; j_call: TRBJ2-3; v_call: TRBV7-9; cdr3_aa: ASSYRSGNTDTQY
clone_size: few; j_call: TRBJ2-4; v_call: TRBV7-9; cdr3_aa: ASSLGAGVGDIQY
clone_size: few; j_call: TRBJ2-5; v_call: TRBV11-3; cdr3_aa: ASSSGHEETQY
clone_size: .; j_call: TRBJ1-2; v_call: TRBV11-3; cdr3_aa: ASSLGGGVYGYT
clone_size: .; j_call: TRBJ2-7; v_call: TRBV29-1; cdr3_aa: SVVGVISGRIFSYEQY
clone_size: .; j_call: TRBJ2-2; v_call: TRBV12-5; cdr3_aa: ASGRDRGYRELF
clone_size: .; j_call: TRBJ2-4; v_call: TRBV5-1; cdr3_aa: ASSWTSGGANIQY
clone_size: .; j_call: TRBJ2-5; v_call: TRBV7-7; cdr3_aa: ASSGPLGYGETQY
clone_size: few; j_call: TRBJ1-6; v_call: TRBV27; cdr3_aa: ASSRQGVNNSPLH
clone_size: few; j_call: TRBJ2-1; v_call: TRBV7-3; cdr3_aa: ASSLYGTYNEQF
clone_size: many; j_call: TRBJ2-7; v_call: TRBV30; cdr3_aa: AWSTGNSYEQY
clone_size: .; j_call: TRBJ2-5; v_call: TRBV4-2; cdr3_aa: ASSPGLAGETETQY
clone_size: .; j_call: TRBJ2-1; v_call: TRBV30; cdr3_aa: AWRFGTSGRGYNEQF
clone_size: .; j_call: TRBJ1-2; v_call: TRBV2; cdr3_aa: ASSPTWQVGYGYT
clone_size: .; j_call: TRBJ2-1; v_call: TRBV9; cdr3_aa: ASSPTVGGRVEQF
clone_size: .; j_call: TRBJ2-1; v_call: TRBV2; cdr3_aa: ASRLGQFIDEQF
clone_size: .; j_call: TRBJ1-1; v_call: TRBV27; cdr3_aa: ASSFWASGTEAF
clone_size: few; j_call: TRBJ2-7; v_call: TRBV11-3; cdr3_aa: ASSEYYEQY
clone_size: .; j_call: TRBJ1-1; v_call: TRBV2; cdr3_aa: ASTPRAEGTEAF
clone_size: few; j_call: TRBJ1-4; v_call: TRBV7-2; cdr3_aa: ASSFGQLKEKLF
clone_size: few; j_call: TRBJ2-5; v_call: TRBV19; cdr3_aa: ASSPGKETQY
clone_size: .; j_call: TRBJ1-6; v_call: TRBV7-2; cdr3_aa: ASSPSPGSNSPLH
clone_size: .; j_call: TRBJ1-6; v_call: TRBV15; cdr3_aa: ATSRDLFSPLH
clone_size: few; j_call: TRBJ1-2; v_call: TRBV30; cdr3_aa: AWSTMTGIYGYT
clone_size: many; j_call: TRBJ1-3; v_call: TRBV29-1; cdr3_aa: SVDSLY
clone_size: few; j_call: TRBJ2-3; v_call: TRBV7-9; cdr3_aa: ASSLAGGTDTQY
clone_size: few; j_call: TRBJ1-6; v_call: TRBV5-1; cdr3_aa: ASSRTRAASYNSPLH
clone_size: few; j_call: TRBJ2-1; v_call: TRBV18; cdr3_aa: ASSPGREPNEQF
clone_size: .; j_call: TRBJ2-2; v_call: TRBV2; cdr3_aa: ASRVTGELF
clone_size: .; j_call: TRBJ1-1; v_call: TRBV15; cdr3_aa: ATSRGQGLNTEAF
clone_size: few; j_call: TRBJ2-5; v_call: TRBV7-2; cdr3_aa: ASSLMALGTKRTQY
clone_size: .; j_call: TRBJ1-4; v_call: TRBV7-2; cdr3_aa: ASSLGTTNEKLF
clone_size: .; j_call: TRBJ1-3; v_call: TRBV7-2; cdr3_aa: ASSHGTDSNTIY
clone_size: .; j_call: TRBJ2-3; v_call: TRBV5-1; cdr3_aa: ASSLLSGSTDTQY
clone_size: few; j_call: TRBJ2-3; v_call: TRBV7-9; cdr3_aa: ATRRGGATDTQY
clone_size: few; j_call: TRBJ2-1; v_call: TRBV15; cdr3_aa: ATSRGGWNEQF
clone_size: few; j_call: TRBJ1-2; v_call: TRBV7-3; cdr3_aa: ASSPGTNYGYT
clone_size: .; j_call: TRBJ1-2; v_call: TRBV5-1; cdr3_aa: ASSFGQNYGYT
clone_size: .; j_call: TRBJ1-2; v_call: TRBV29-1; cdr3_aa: SVEGASFTYT
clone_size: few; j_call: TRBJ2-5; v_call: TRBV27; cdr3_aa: ASRSQVGVTQY
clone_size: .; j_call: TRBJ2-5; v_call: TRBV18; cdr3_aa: ASSLGGARETQY
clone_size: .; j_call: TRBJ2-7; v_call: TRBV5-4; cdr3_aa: ASSRSGSSYEQY
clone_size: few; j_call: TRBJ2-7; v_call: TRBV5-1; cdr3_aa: ASSTQGDEQY
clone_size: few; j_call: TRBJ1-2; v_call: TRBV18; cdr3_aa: ASSSQAPPDYGYT
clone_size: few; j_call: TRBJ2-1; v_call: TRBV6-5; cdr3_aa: ASRPAVGSYNEQF
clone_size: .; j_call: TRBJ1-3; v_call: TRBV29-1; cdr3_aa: SVERGSGNTIY
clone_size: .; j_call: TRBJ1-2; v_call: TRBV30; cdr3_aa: AWSDLVGRVYGYT
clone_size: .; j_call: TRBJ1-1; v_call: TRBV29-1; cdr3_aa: SVTEGSRTEAF
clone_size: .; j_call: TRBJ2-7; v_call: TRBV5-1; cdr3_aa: ASSFSGSSYEQY
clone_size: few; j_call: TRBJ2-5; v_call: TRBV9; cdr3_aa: ASSVNPAQGETQY
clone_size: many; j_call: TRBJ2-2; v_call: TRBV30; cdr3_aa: AWGSKAGELF
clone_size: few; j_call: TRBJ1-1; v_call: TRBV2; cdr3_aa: ASYPEGRDIEAF
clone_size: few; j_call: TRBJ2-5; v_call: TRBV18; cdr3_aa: ASSSGTGNSVETQY
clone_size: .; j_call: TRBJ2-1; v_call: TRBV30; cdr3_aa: AWSFGAHNEQF
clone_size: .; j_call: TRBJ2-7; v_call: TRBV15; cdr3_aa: ATSREGSSFYEQY
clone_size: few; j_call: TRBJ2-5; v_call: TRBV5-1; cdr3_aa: ASSSAGTSQETQY